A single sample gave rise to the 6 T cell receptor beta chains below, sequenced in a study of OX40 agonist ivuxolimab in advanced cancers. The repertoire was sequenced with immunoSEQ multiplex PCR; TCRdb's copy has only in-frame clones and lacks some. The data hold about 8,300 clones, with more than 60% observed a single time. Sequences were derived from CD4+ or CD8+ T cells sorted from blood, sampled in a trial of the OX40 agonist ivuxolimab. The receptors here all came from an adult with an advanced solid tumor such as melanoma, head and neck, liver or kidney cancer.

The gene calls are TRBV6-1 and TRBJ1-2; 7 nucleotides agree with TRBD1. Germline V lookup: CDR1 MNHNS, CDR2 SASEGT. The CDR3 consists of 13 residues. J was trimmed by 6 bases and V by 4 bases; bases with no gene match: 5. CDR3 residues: CASSGGQVDGYTF. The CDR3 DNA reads TGTGCCAGCAGTGGTGGACAGGTCGATGGCTACACCTTC.

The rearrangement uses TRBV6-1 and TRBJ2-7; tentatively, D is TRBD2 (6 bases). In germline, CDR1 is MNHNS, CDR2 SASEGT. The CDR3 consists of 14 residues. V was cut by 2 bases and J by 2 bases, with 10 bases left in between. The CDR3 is CASSEQGGTYEQYF. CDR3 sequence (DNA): TGTGCCAGCAGTGAACAGGGAGGCACCTACGAGCAGTACTTC.

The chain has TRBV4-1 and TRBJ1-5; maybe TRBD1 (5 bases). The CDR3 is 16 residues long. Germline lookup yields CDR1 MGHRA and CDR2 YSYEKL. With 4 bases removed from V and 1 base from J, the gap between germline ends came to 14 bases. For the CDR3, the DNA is TGCGCCAGCAGCCCGATAACGGGGCAGAGCAATCAGCCCCAGCATTTT. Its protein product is CASSPITGQSNQPQHF.

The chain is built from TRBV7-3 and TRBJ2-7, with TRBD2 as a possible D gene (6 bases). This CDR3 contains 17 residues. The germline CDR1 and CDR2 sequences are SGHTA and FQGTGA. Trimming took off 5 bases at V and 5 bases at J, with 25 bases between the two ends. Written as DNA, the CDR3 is TGTGCCAGCAGCCCAACTAGGTCGCCGACACTAGCTGACGAGCAGTACTTC. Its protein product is CASSPTRSPTLADEQYF.

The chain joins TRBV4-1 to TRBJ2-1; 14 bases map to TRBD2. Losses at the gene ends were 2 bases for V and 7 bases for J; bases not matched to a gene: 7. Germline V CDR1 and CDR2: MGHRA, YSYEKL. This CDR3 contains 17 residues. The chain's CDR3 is CASSQQTSGGAVNEQFF. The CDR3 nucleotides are TGCGCCAGCAGCCAACAGACTAGCGGGGGGGCGGTGAATGAGCAGTTCTTC.

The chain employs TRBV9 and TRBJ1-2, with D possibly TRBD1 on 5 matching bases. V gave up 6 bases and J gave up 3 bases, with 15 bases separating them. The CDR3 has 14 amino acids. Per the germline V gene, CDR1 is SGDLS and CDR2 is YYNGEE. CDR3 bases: TGTGCCAGCAAAGGGCAGGGAGAGTACTATGGCTACACCTTC. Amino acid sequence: CASKGQGEYYGYTF.